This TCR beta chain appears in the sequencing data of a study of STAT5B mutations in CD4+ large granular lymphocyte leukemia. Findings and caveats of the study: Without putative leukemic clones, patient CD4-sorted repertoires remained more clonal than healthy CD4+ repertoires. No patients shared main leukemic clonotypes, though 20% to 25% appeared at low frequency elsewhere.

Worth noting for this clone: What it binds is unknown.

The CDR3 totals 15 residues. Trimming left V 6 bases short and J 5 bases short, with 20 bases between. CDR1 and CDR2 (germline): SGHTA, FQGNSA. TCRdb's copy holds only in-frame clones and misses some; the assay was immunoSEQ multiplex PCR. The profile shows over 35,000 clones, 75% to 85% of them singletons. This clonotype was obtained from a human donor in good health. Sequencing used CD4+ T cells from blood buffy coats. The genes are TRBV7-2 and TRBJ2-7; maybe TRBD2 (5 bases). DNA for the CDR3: TGTGCCAGCAGGCCCATAGCGACGAAGCGGAACGAGCAGTACTTC. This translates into CASRPIATKRNEQYF.